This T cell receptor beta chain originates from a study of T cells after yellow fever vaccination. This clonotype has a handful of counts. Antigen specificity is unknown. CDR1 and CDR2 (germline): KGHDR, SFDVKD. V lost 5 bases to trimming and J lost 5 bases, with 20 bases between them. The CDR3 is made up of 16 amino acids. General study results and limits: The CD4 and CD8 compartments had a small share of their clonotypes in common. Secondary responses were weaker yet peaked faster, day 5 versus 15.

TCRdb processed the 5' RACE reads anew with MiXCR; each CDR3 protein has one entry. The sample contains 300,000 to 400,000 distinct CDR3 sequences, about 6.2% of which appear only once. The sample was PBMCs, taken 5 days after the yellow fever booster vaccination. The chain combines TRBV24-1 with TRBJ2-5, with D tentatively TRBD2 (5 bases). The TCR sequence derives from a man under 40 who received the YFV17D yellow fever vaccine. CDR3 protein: CATSGSGWQTRETQYF. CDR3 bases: TGTGCCACCAGTGGGTCGGGATGGCAGACCCGCGAGACCCAGTACTTC.